The clone carrying this TCR beta chain was counted at least ten times. Its antigen is currently unknown. These data come from a study of T cells in Graves' hyperthyroidism and ophthalmopathy. Study-wide results and caveats: Stable hyperthyroidism was told apart from ophthalmopathy by a model built on 13 V-J features.

It was RNA transcripts that yielded the amplified TCR beta CDR3 regions. A set of HTBI primers served as the primers for a first-round RT-PCR of the TCR CDR3. TCRdb reprocessed the multiplex PCR reads with MiXCR, giving one entry per CDR3 protein. The sample carries around 570,000 distinct CDR3 sequences, nearly 20% recorded once. V lost 7 bases, J lost 4 bases, and 10 bases stayed unmatched. The CDR3 is made up of 15 amino acids. The germline V gene has CDR1 MNHNS and CDR2 SASEGT. Exclusion of patients followed from uncontrolled infection, other autoimmune disease, pregnancy or lactation. Clinical symptoms, serum thyroxine and TRAb, thyroid ultrasound and orbital computed tomography were used for the diagnoses.

Sequencing was performed on blood. The chain couples TRBV6-1 to TRBJ1-5; 7 positions match TRBD1. The receptor was isolated from a middle-aged man with Graves' ophthalmopathy. The CDR3: CASTVTGLGNQPQHF. Written as DNA, the CDR3 is TGTGCCAGCACCGTGACAGGGTTGGGAAATCAGCCCCAGCATTTT.